These T cell receptor beta chains were read from a single sample in a study of blood T cell repertoires in COVID-19. The method was immunoSEQ multiplex PCR; TCRdb's version includes in-frame clones alone and lacks a portion of them. Of some 290,000 clones listed, approximately 91% were seen once; the top ten hold 2% to 2.5%. The source material was PBMCs or T cells enriched from blood (not recorded which). These TCRs come from a woman aged 35 to 49 with acute COVID-19. Each CDR3 is given with its conserved first and last residue. The D gene is left open where the match is weak. Clone size is shown for a subset of rows, as once, few, many or a class of expanded clone.

TRBV5-1	-	TRBJ2-3	TRBD2	CASTDLAGADTDTQYF	TGCGCCAGCACCGACCTAGCGGGGGCAGACACAGATACGCAGTATTTT
TRBV30	-	TRBJ1-6	-	CAWSVAGVSSPLHF	TGTGCCTGGAGCGTGGCAGGGGTGAGTTCACCCCTCCACTTT
TRBV18	-	TRBJ2-1	TRBD1	CASSPDRGSYNEQFF	TGTGCCAGCTCTCCCGACAGGGGGTCGTACAATGAGCAGTTCTTC
TRBV5-1	once	TRBJ1-1	-	CASSGPPNTEAFF	TGCGCCAGCAGCGGCCCCCCCAACACTGAAGCTTTCTTT
TRBV28	-	TRBJ1-6	TRBD1	CASSSTDRVGSPLHF	TGTGCCAGCAGTTCTACCGACAGGGTGGGATCACCCCTCCACTTT
TRBV7-9	-	TRBJ1-4	-	CASSKILTPNEKLFF	TGTGCCAGCAGTAAGATTCTGACTCCAAATGAAAAACTGTTTTTT
TRBV15	-	TRBJ2-3	TRBD1	CATTQQGVRGQLSTDTQYF	TGTGCCACCACCCAGCAGGGGGTGAGGGGGCAGCTTAGCACAGATACGCAGTATTTT
TRBV3-1/TRBV3-2	-	TRBJ2-1	TRBD2	CASSQTLAGLYNEQFF	TGTGCCAGCAGCCAAACCCTAGCGGGGCTCTACAATGAGCAGTTCTTC
TRBV9	-	TRBJ2-3	TRBD2	CASSVGTSGLSTDTQYF	TGTGCCAGCAGCGTAGGGACTAGCGGACTTAGCACAGATACGCAGTATTTT
TRBV30	-	TRBJ1-2	TRBD1	CAWETGARGYTF	TGTGCCTGGGAAACAGGGGCCCGCGGCTACACCTTC
TRBV7-6	-	TRBJ2-1	-	CASSLSQGKNEQFF	TGTGCCAGCAGCTTATCTCAGGGAAAGAATGAGCAGTTCTTC
TRBV7-9	-	TRBJ1-5	-	CASSPGRGEGNQPQHF	TGTGCCAGCAGCCCGGGCCGGGGGGAAGGCAATCAGCCCCAGCATTTT
TRBV6-6	-	TRBJ1-6	TRBD1	CASSYRDRGIGSPLHF	TGTGCCAGCAGTTACCGGGACAGGGGGATCGGTTCACCCCTCCACTTT
TRBV3-1/TRBV3-2	-	TRBJ1-4	TRBD1	CASVRRQGGDPKTEKLFF	TGTGCCAGCGTCCGGAGGCAGGGGGGTGATCCTAAGACTGAAAAACTGTTTTTT
TRBV28	-	TRBJ2-3	-	CASYRRRTDTQYF	TGTGCCAGCTACAGACGGCGCACAGATACGCAGTATTTT
TRBV4-1	-	TRBJ2-1	TRBD2	CASSPLAGISYNEQFF	TGCGCCAGCAGCCCCCTAGCGGGGATTTCCTACAATGAGCAGTTCTTC